Below, 22 T cell receptor beta chains from the same sample are listed, as sequenced in a study of blood T cell repertoires in COVID-19. Sequenced by immunoSEQ multiplex PCR; TCRdb stores in-frame clones only, minus some. Among roughly 500,000 clones listed, roughly 87% were seen once. The sequenced sample consisted of peripheral blood. All receptors come from a man aged 18 to 29 with COVID-19, enrolled during active disease.

This clone has only one observation. Here the CDR3 DNA reads TGTGCCAGCAGCCCGGGACTAGCGGGAACGAACACCGGGGAGCTGTTTTTT. This encodes CASSPGLAGTNTGELFF. This rearrangement joins TRBV3-1 (or the pseudogene TRBV3-2) to TRBJ2-2; TRBD2 matches at 13 bases. CDR3 length: 17 residues. J gave up 0 bases and V 4 bases, and 2 bases lay outside the gene matches. Germline V gene data show CDR1 as LGHDT and CDR2 as YNNKEL (reference sequence).

This chain links TRBV6-1 with TRBJ2-7; no firm D call. Germline-derived CDR1 and CDR2 are MNHNS and SASEGT. The CDR3 has 12 amino acids. Deletions cut 3 bases from V and 6 bases from J, with 9 bases between. The CDR3 sequence: CASSDNGAEQYF. The DNA of the CDR3 is TGTGCCAGCAGTGATAATGGAGCCGAGCAGTACTTC.

This chain uses TRBV7-8 with TRBJ2-7, with 11 bases aligning to TRBD1. Germline lookup yields CDR1 SGHVS and CDR2 FQNEAQ. The trim removed 5 bases at V and 4 bases at J, leaving 4 bases unmatched. This CDR3 spans 14 amino acids. The CDR3 DNA reads as TGTGCCAGCAGCGCCGGGACAGGGGGTTACGAGCAGTACTTC. This gives the protein CASSAGTGGYEQYF.

The V and J genes are TRBV3-1 (or the pseudogene TRBV3-2) and TRBJ1-2, with 7 nucleotides matching TRBD1. V dropped 4 bases and J dropped 3; count of bases not matched to a gene: 5. Germline lookup yields CDR1 LGHDT and CDR2 YNNKEL (reference sequence). This CDR3 comprises 14 residues. The CDR3 DNA reads TGTGCCAGCAGCCGGGACAGAACGGACTATGGCTACACCTTC. Protein product: CASSRDRTDYGYTF.

The chain carries TRBV6-5 and TRBJ2-2, with TRBD1 matching 8 bases. The CDR3 runs to 15 residues. V was pared by 6 bases and J by 5 bases, with 8 bases of the junction left unmatched. Germline CDR1 is MNHEY and CDR2 is SVGAGI. The CDR3 region is CASSRLQGGTGELFF. The CDR3 DNA sequence: TGTGCCAGCAGCCGTCTACAGGGGGGTACCGGGGAGCTGTTTTTT.

This clone was observed a handful of times. The genes are TRBV27 and TRBJ1-5; TRBD1 matches 7 bases. The CDR3 length is 16 residues. From germline, CDR1 is MNHEY and CDR2 SMNVEV (reference sequence). With V trimmed by 4 bases and J by 3 bases, 9 bases remained unmatched. CDR3 residues: CASSSGTQGVNQPQHF. CDR3 in DNA: TGTGCCAGCAGTTCGGGTACCCAGGGGGTCAATCAGCCCCAGCATTTT.

The rearrangement links TRBV5-6 to TRBJ2-2; 11 bases map to TRBD2. V shed 4 bases, J shed 3 bases, and the junction held 8 bases outside the gene matches. The CDR3 loop spans 17 amino acids. Looked up from germline, CDR1 is SGHDT and CDR2 is YYEEEE. CDR3 coding DNA: TGTGCCAGCAGCCTTTTAGCGGGGGGGCCGTACACCGGGGAGCTGTTTTTT. Protein: CASSLLAGGPYTGELFF.

This clone has just a few counts. The genes are TRBV5-1 and TRBJ1-1, with a possible D match to TRBD1 (6 bases). The CDR3 sequence is 16 residues long. The germline V and J ends were trimmed by 0 bases and 0 bases, with 12 bases remaining between them. CDR1 and CDR2 from the germline V gene are SGHRS and YFSETQ. The CDR3 nucleotides are TGCGCCAGCAGCTTGGCCTCGACAGGAATGAACACTGAAGCTTTCTTT. It specifies CASSLASTGMNTEAFF.

The chain recombines TRBV7-6 with TRBJ2-3; maybe TRBD2 (6 bases). This CDR3 contains 16 residues. The germline V gene has CDR1 SGHVS and CDR2 FNYEAQ. V was cut by 4 bases and J by 0 bases, with 14 bases left in between. The CDR3 sequence: CASSSRRGSSTDTQYF. DNA of the CDR3: TGTGCCAGCAGCTCCCGGAGGGGTTCTAGCACAGATACGCAGTATTTT.

This clone was detected once. The chain carries TRBV12-3 or TRBV12-4 and TRBJ2-1, with 7 nucleotides matching TRBD2. V trimming: 6 bases; J trimming: 4 bases; junction bases outside the gene matches: 3. This CDR3 region has 13 residues. The chain's CDR3 is CASSIAGYNEQFF. The CDR3 DNA sequence: TGTGCCAGCAGCATAGCGGGTTACAATGAGCAGTTCTTC.

The CDR3 is CASTLDRRNTEAFF. The CDR3 DNA reads as TGTGCCAGCACCCTCGACAGGCGGAACACTGAAGCTTTCTTT. The chain uses TRBV11-2 and TRBJ1-1; weak D call: TRBD1 (6 bases). CDR1 and CDR2 (germline): SGHAT, FQNNGV. Trimming left V 7 bases short and J 1 base short, with 13 bases between. The CDR3 consists of 14 residues.

V and J are TRBV9 and TRBJ1-6; 11 bases map to TRBD1. The germline V gene has CDR1 SGDLS and CDR2 YYNGEE. Trimming at V came to 0 bases and at J to 9 bases, leaving 8 bases not matched to a gene. The CDR3 is made up of 17 amino acids. The CDR3 nucleotides read TGTGCCAGCAGCGTAGATCCCTCCGGGACAGGGGGTTCACCCCTCCACTTT. Translation gives CASSVDPSGTGGSPLHF.

In nucleotides, the CDR3 is TGTGCCAGCGGAGGACAGGGGGTTACCTACGAGCAGTACTTC. Protein product: CASGGQGVTYEQYF. The gene calls are TRBV2 and TRBJ2-7; TRBD1 matches 10 bases. Unmatched junction bases numbered 6, after V lost 8 bases and J lost 2 bases. The CDR3 spans 14 residues. Per germline, CDR1 SNHLY and CDR2 FYNNEI.

The chain is built from TRBV10-2 and TRBJ2-7, with D maybe TRBD1 (6 bases). The germline gives CDR1 WSHSY, CDR2 SAAADI. V shed 8 bases and J shed 5 bases, with 13 bases lying between them. CDR3 size: 12 residues. In nucleotides, the CDR3 is TGCGCCAGCGGAAACAGGGTCCACGAGCAGTACTTC. Residues: CASGNRVHEQYF.

The gene calls are TRBV6-5 and TRBJ1-3, with 8 bases aligning to TRBD1. Per germline, CDR1 MNHEY and CDR2 SVGAGI. V was clipped by 5 bases and J by 3 bases; unmatched bases: 6. This CDR3 is 15 amino acids long. CDR3 in amino acids: CASSPYDRGGNTIYF. CDR3 nucleotide sequence: TGTGCCAGCAGTCCCTATGACAGGGGTGGAAACACCATATATTTT.

The chain links TRBV11-2 to TRBJ1-2, with a possible D match to TRBD1 (5 bases). Germline V gene data show CDR1 as SGHAT and CDR2 as FQNNGV. This CDR3 has 16 amino acids. The V end lost 7 bases, the J end lost 0 bases, and 18 bases lay between the germline ends. The CDR3 here is CASNPIDSFSNYGYTF. In DNA, the CDR3 is TGTGCCAGCAACCCAATCGACAGCTTTTCTAACTATGGCTACACCTTC.

The chain couples TRBV2 to TRBJ1-1; TRBD1 matches 8 bases. V dropped 2 bases and J dropped 5; count of bases not matched to a gene: 4. The CDR3 spans 14 residues. Germline V gives CDR1 SNHLY, CDR2 FYNNEI. CDR3 loop: CASSESGGATEAFF. CDR3 DNA: TGTGCCAGCAGTGAATCAGGGGGCGCGACTGAAGCTTTCTTT.

The V gene is TRBV3-1 (or the pseudogene TRBV3-2), the J gene TRBJ1-1; perhaps TRBD1 as D (5 bases). Trimming pared 4 bases from V and 0 bases from J, leaving 15 bases between. Germline V gene lookup returns CDR1 LGHDT and CDR2 YNNKEL (reference sequence). This CDR3 has 16 amino acids. The CDR3 DNA reads TGTGCCAGCAGCCGGGACTCCAACTGGGTGAACACTGAAGCTTTCTTT. Protein sequence: CASSRDSNWVNTEAFF.

The chain employs TRBV19 and TRBJ2-5; TRBD1 matches 7 bases. Germline V gives CDR1 LNHDA, CDR2 SQIVND (reference sequence). V gave up 1 base and J gave up 3 bases; unmatched junction bases: 8. The CDR3 covers 16 residues. The CDR3 spells CASSIGSGTVKETQYF. In nucleotides, the CDR3 is TGTGCCAGTAGTATAGGTTCAGGGACAGTCAAAGAGACCCAGTACTTC.

The CDR3 coding sequence is TGTGCCAGCAGTCGACAGGGGGGCCCTCCCCATTCACCCCTCCACTTT. As protein: CASSRQGGPPHSPLHF. This chain uses TRBV6-6 with TRBJ1-6, with 9 positions matching TRBD1. Trimming at V came to 5 bases and at J to 8 bases, leaving 10 bases not matched to a gene. CDR3 length equals 16 residues. CDR1 is MNHNY and CDR2 is SVGAGI in the germline V gene (reference sequence).

The V call is TRBV7-9, the J call TRBJ2-3, with 11 bases aligning to TRBD2. Germline CDR1 and CDR2: SEHNR and FQNEAQ (reference sequence). J was trimmed by 0 bases and V by 2 bases; bases with no gene match: 4. This CDR3 has 17 residues. In DNA, the CDR3 is TGTGCCAGCAGCTTACTAGCGGGGGGTCCGAGCACAGATACGCAGTATTTT. Encoded protein: CASSLLAGGPSTDTQYF.

This chain uses TRBV25-1 with TRBJ2-5; D not certain. The CDR3 loop spans 15 amino acids. V was trimmed by 2 bases and J by 0 bases, leaving 10 bases between them. The germline V gene has CDR1 MGHDK and CDR2 SYGVNS. In DNA, the CDR3 is TGTGCCAGCAGTGAAATCGGCAGGAACCAAGAGACCCAGTACTTC. Encoded protein: CASSEIGRNQETQYF.